The 8 T cell receptor beta chains given below trace back to one sample, sequenced in a study of vaccination and CD4 T cells after COVID-19. Treatment reported: roughly 10-day PBMC culture with coronavirus spike peptide pools or control peptides (ViraFEST assay). Scientists ran DNA taken from cultured CD4+ T cells through the Oncomine TCR Beta short-read assay for sequencing. TCRdb processed the PCR reads anew with MiXCR; each CDR3 protein has one entry. The sample includes more than 15,000 distinct CDR3 sequences, approximately 65% of them seen just once. These receptors have no known antigen. The source material was CD4+ T cells from blood, cultured in vitro. The receptors were gathered from a human donor who had recovered from COVID-19.

The count of this clonotype is one. In DNA, the CDR3 is TGTGCCAGCAGCTTAGAGGCAGGGGAAGCTTTCTTT. Amino acids: CASSLEAGEAFF. The chain carries TRBV7-8 and TRBJ1-1; tentative D call: TRBD1 (5 bases). Trimming removed 1 base from V and 8 bases from J, with 8 bases in between. The CDR3 runs 12 residues. Germline V lookup: CDR1 SGHVS, CDR2 FQNEAQ.

The chain joins TRBV20-1 to TRBJ1-5, with D unresolved. Trimming pared 0 bases from V and 6 bases from J, leaving 12 bases between. The CDR3 is made up of 14 amino acids. Germline V CDR1 and CDR2: DFQATT, SNEGSKA (reference sequence). The CDR3 spells CSARDLQAGQPQHF. In DNA form, the CDR3 reads TGCAGTGCTAGAGATCTTCAGGCAGGTCAGCCCCAGCATTTT.

J is TRBJ1-2 and V is TRBV7-9; D gene ambiguous. This CDR3 has 17 amino acids. V lost 7 bases to trimming and J lost 0 bases, with 21 bases between them. In germline, CDR1 is SEHNR, CDR2 FQNEAQ (reference sequence). The CDR3 loop reads CASTPKPLARANYGYTF. The CDR3 DNA reads as TGTGCCAGCACCCCTAAGCCCCTCGCGAGAGCTAACTATGGCTACACCTTC.

This clonotype was recorded once. V usage is TRBV6-1 and J usage is TRBJ1-1, with D hard to call. This CDR3 has 14 amino acids. Germline values: CDR1 MNHNS, CDR2 SASEGT. With 3 bases removed from V and 6 bases from J, the gap between germline ends came to 14 bases. The CDR3 nucleotides are TGTGCCAGCAGTGAGAACCCCGGGTGGTCTGAAGCTTTCTTT. Its translation is CASSENPGWSEAFF.

This chain uses TRBV15 with TRBJ2-5; either TRBD1 or TRBD2 may fit D (5 bases each). Germline assignment: CDR1 LNHNV and CDR2 YYDKDF (reference sequence). V shed 1 base and J shed 5 bases, with 8 bases lying between them. The CDR3 is 13 residues long. The CDR3 DNA reads as TGTGCCACCAGCAGAGGTGGGACCGAGACCCAGTACTTC. Residues: CATSRGGTETQYF.

This clonotype showed up just a few times. V usage is TRBV20-1 and J usage is TRBJ1-1; TRBD1 is a possible D gene (5 bases). The V end was cut by 1 base, the J end by 7 bases, with 10 bases between. The CDR3 is 12 amino acids. Germline V gives CDR1 DFQATT, CDR2 SNEGSKA (reference sequence). The CDR3 here is CSARGDPIEAFF. CDR3 coding DNA: TGCAGTGCTAGAGGGGACCCAATTGAAGCTTTCTTT.

The CDR3 reads CATSDLPTGQETQYF. The CDR3 nucleotides read TGTGCCACCAGTGACCTACCCACAGGTCAAGAGACCCAGTACTTC. The gene calls are TRBV24-1 and TRBJ2-5, with a possible D match to TRBD1 (5 bases). Germline V lookup: CDR1 KGHDR, CDR2 SFDVKD. Trimming left V 4 bases short and J 2 bases short, with 13 bases between. This CDR3 has 15 residues.

The table lists this clonotype with a few counts. This chain links TRBV20-1 with TRBJ2-3; 7 bases are a match to TRBD2. Germline V lookup: CDR1 DFQATT, CDR2 SNEGSKA (reference sequence). V shed 1 base, J shed 4 bases, and the junction held 11 bases outside the gene matches. This CDR3 comprises 16 residues. The CDR3 region has the DNA TGCAGTGCTAGAGGAGGAGGGGCGGGAGTGCCAGATACGCAGTATTTT. Translation gives CSARGGGAGVPDTQYF.